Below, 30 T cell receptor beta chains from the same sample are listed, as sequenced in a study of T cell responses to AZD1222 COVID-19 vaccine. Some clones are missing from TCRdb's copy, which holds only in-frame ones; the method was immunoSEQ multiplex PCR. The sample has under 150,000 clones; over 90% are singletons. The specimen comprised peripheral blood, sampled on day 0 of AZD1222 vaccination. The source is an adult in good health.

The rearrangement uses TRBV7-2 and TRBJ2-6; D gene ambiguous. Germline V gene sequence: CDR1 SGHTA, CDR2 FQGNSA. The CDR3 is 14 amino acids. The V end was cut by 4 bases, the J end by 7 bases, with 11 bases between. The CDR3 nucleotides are TGTGCCAGCAGCTCACCAGCAGGTGCCAACGTCCTGACTTTC. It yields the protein CASSSPAGANVLTF.

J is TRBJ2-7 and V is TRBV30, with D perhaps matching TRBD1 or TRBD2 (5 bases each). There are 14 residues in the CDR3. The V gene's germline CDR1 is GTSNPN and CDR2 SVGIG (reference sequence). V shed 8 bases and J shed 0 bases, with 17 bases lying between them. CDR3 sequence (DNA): TGTGCCGTAGCCCCGGGACGTTTCTCCTACGAGCAGTACTTC. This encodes CAVAPGRFSYEQYF.

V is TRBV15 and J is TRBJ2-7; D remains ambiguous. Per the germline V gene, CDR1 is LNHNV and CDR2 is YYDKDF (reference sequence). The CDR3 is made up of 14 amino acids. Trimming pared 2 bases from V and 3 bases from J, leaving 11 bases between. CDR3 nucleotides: TGTGCCACCAGCAGAAAAACCGGTGACTACGAGCAGTACTTC. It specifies CATSRKTGDYEQYF.

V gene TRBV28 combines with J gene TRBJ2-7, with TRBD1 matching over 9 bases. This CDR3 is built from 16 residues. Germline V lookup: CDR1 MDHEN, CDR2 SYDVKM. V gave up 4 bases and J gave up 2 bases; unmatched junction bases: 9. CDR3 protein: CASSSPPGQGTYEQYF. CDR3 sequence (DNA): TGTGCCAGCAGTTCGCCTCCGGGACAGGGCACCTACGAGCAGTACTTC. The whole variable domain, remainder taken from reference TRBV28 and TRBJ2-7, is DVKVTQSSRYLVKRTGEKVFLECVQDMDHENMFWYRQDPGLGLRLIYFSYDVKMKEKGDIPEGYSVSREKKERFSLILESASTNQTSMYLCASSSPPGQGTYEQYFGPGTRLTVT.

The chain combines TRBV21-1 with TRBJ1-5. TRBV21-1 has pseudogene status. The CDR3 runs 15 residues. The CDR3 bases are TGTGCCAGCAGCAAAGCGCGGGGGGCGGGTCAGCCCCAGCATTTT. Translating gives CASSKARGAGQPQHF.

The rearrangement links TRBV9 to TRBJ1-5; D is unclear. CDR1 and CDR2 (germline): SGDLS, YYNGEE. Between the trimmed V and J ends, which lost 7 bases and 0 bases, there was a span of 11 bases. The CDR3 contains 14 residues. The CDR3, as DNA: TGTGCCAGCGGGGTTTCAAATAGCAATCAGCCCCAGCATTTT. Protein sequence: CASGVSNSNQPQHF.

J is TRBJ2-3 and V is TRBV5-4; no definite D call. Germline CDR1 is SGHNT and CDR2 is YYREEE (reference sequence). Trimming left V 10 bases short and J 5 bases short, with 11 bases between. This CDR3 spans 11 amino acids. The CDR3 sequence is CAGEEGDTQYF. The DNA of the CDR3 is TGTGCCGGAGAGGAAGGAGATACGCAGTATTTT.

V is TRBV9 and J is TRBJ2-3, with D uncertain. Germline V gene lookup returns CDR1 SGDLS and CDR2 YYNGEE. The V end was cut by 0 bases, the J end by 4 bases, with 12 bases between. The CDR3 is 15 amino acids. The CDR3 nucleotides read TGTGCCAGCAGCGTAGATTGGCTGGGCCCAGATACGCAGTATTTT. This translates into CASSVDWLGPDTQYF.

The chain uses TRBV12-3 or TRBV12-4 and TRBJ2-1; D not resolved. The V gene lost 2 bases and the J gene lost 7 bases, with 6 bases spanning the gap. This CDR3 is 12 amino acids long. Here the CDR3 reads CASSLIGNEQFF. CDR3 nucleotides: TGTGCCAGCAGTTTAATCGGTAATGAGCAGTTCTTC.

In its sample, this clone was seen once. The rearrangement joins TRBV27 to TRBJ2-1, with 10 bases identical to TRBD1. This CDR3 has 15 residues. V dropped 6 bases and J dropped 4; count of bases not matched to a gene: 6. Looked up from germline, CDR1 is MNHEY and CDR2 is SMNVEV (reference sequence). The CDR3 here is CASRAGTGVYNEQFF. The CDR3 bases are TGTGCCAGCAGAGCCGGGACAGGGGTATACAATGAGCAGTTCTTC.

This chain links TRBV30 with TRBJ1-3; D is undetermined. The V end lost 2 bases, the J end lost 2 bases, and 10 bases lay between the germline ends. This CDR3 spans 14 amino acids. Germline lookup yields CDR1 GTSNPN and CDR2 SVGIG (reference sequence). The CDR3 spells CAWSSPGTGNTIYF. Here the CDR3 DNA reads TGTGCCTGGAGTTCGCCGGGGACTGGAAACACCATATATTTT. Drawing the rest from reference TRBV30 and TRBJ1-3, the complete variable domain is SQTIHQWPATLVQPVGSPLSLECTVEGTSNPNLYWYRQAAGRGLQLLFYSVGIGQISSEVPQNLSASRPQDRQFILSSKKLLLSDSGFYLCAWSSPGTGNTIYFGEGSWLTVV.

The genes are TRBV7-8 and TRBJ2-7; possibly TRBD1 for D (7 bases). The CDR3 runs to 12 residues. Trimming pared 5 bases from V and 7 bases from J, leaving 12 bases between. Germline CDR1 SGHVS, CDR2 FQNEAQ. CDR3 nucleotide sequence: TGTGCCAGCAGCCAACAGGGGAGGGAGCAGTACTTC. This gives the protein CASSQQGREQYF.

CDR3 nucleotide sequence: TGTGCCAGTAGTACTGGGACAGGGGGGTACGACATTCAGTACTTC. It is translated as CASSTGTGGYDIQYF. The gene calls are TRBV19 and TRBJ2-4; 11 nucleotides line up with TRBD1. V lost 4 bases, J lost 8 bases, and 7 bases stayed unmatched. The germline gives CDR1 LNHDA, CDR2 SQIVND (reference sequence). CDR3 size: 15 residues.

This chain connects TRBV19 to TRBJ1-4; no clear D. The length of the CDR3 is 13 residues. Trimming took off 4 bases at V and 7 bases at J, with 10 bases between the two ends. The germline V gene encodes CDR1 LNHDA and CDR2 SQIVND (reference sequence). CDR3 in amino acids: CASSSAGIEKLFF. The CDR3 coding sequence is TGTGCCAGTAGTAGTGCGGGTATTGAAAAACTGTTTTTT.

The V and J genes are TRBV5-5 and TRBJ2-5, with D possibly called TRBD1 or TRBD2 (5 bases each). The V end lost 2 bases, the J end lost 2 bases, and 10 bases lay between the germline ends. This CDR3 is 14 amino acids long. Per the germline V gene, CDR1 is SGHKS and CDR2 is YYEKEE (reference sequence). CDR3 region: CASSLRDGQETQYF. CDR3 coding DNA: TGTGCCAGCAGCTTAAGGGACGGACAAGAGACCCAGTACTTC.

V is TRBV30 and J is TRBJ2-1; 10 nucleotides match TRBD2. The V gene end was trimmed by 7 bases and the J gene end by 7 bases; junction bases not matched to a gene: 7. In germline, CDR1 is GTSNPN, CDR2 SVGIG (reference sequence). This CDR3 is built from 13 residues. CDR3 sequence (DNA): TGTGCCTTCACAGCGGGAGGGGGAAATGAGCAGTTCTTC. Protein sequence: CAFTAGGGNEQFF.

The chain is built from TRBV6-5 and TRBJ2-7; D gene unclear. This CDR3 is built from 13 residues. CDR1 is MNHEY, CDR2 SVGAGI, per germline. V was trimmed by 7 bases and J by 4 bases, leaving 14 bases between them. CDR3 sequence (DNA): TGTGCCAGCACCCGTACCACCGGGTACGAGCAGTACTTC. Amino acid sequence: CASTRTTGYEQYF.

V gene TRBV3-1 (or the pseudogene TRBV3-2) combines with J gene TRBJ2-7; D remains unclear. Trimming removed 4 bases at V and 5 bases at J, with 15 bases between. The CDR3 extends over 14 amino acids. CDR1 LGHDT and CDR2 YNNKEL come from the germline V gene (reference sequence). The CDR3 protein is CASSLFESSNEQYF. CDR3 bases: TGTGCCAGCAGCCTGTTTGAGAGTAGTAACGAGCAGTACTTC.

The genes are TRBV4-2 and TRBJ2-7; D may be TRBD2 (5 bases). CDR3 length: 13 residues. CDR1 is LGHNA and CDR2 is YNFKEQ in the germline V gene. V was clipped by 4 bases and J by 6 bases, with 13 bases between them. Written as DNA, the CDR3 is TGTGCCAGCAGCCCCGGACTTGAAACCGAGCAGTACTTC. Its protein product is CASSPGLETEQYF.

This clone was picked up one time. CDR3 sequence reads: CASSEFGLYYEQYF. The CDR3 nucleotides read TGTGCCAGCAGTGAATTCGGACTGTACTACGAGCAGTACTTC. This chain links TRBV6-1 with TRBJ2-7, with D tentatively TRBD2 (5 bases). This CDR3 is built from 14 residues. Per germline, CDR1 MNHNS and CDR2 SASEGT. With 2 bases removed from V and 3 bases from J, the gap between germline ends came to 11 bases.

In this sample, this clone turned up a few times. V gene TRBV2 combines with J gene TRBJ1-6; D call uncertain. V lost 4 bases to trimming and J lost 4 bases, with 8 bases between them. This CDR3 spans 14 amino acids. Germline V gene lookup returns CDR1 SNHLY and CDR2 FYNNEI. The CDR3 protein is CASSGSGYNSPLHF. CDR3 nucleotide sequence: TGTGCCAGCAGTGGGTCGGGGTATAATTCACCCCTCCACTTT.

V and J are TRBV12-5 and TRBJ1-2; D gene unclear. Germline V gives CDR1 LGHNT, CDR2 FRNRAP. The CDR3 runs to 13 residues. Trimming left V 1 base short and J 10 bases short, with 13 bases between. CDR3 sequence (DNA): TGTGCTAGTGGTTTGGGGTCGGGGTGGTACTACACCTTC. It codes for CASGLGSGWYYTF.

CDR3 protein: CASSLETRGQPQHF. The CDR3 DNA sequence: TGTGCCAGCAGCTTAGAGACGAGAGGGCAGCCCCAGCATTTT. The chain uses TRBV5-5 and TRBJ1-5; the D is unclear. The V gene lost 2 bases and the J gene lost 7 bases, with 13 bases spanning the gap. The germline V gene has CDR1 SGHKS and CDR2 YYEKEE (reference sequence). The length of the CDR3 is 14 residues.

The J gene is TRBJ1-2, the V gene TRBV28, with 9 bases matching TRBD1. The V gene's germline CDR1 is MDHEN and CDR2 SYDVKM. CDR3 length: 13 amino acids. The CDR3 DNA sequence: TGTGCTTATGCGGGACAGGGAGTGGGGGGCTACACCTTC. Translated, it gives CAYAGQGVGGYTF.

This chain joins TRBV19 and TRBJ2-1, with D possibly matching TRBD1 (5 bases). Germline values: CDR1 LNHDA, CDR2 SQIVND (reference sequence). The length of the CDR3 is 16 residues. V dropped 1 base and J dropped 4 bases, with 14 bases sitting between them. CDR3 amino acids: CASSIGPGITYNEQFF. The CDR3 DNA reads TGTGCCAGTAGTATAGGCCCAGGGATCACTTACAATGAGCAGTTCTTC.

The CDR3 DNA is TGTGCCAGCAGCTTCTCCCGGGACTTCATGAGTCGGGAGCAGTACTTC. Amino acid sequence: CASSFSRDFMSREQYF. J is TRBJ2-7 and V is TRBV7-9; weak D call: TRBD2 (6 bases). Trimming took off 3 bases at V and 7 bases at J, with 22 bases between the two ends. Germline V gene lookup returns CDR1 SEHNR and CDR2 FQNEAQ (reference sequence). The CDR3 has 16 residues.

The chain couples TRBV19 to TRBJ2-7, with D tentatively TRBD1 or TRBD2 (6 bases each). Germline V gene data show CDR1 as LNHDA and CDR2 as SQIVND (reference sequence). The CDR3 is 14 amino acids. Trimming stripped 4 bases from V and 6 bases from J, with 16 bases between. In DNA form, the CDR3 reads TGTGCCAGTAGTAACTGGGGGGCAGGAGGCGAGCAGTACTTC. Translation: CASSNWGAGGEQYF.

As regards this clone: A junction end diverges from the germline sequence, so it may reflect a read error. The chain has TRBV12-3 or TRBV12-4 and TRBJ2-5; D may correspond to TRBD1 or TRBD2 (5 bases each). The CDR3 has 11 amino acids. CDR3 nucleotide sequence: TGTGCCAGCAGAGATTCCGGGACCCCGAACTTC. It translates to CASRDSGTPNF.

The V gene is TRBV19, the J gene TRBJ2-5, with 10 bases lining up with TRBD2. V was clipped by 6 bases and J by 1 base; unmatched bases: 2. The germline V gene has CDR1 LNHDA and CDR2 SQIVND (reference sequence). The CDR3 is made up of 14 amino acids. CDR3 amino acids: CASRRTSGQETQYF. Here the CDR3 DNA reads TGTGCCAGTAGGAGGACTAGCGGCCAAGAGACCCAGTACTTC.

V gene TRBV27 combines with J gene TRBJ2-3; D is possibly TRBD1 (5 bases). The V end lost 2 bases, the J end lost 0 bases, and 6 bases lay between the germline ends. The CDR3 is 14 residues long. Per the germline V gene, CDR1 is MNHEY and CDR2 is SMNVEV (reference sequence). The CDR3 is CASSLGASTDTQYF. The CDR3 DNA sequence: TGTGCCAGCAGTTTAGGGGCTAGCACAGATACGCAGTATTTT.